Following are 2 T cell receptor beta chains from one sample sequenced in a study of lymphopenia after photon versus proton radiotherapy. Only in-frame clones appear in the TCRdb table, and some are missing; sequencing was by immunoSEQ multiplex PCR. Of 25,000 to 35,000 clones in the sample, about 91% are singletons; the top ten hold less than 8%. The starting material was peripheral blood, obtained from a patient treated with proton-based radiotherapy. Receptors originate from a woman aged 70 to 79 with pancreatic cancer. Some clones in this sample may be carry-over from other donors' samples.

A word on this clone: Relative to the germline gene, one junction end is altered; a read error may explain this. The chain joins TRBV7-7 to TRBJ2-1, with TRBD1 matching over 7 bases. Germline-derived CDR1 and CDR2 are SSHAT and FNYEAQ (reference sequence). The CDR3 extends over 15 amino acids. This CDR3 reads CASNPDRESFNEQFF. CDR3 nucleotides: TGTGCTAGCAACCCTGACAGGGAGTCGTTTAATGAGCAGTTCTTC.

The chain uses TRBV28 and TRBJ2-5, with D possibly being TRBD2 (6 bases). V was clipped by 3 bases and J by 4 bases, with 15 bases between them. The CDR3 is 15 amino acids. The germline V gene encodes CDR1 MDHEN and CDR2 SYDVKM. The CDR3: CASSFGGRGAETQYF. The DNA of the CDR3 is TGTGCCAGCAGTTTCGGAGGGAGAGGGGCAGAGACCCAGTACTTC.